This TCR beta chain was found in a study of human T cells and chemical hapten exposure. As the library was built, unique molecular identifiers were attached to individual cDNA molecules. MiXCR, applied by TCRdb to the RACE reads, yields one record per CDR3 protein. The table shows about 98,000 distinct CDR3 sequences, with 10% to 14% occurring only once. The ends were cut back, 7 bases at V and 2 bases at J, with 15 bases in the middle. The CDR3 sequence is 15 residues long. From germline, CDR1 is MNHEY and CDR2 SMNVEV (reference sequence). Sample time point: pre-sensitization, week 0. As for treatment: therapeutic diphenylcyclopropenone sensitization with weekly scalp DPC. This clonotype was seen at least ten times.

This receptor was identified in a woman aged 55-69 years with alopecia areata. Some clones in this sample may be carry-over from other donors' samples. The chain is built from TRBV27 and TRBJ1-5; TRBD1 might be the D (5 bases). The sample was whole blood, taken in connection with sensitization to the hapten diphenylcyclopropenone (DPC). CDR3 nucleotide sequence: TGTGCCAGCATGCGCAGGGCTGAGGGCAATCAGCCCCAGCATTTT. Translation gives CASMRRAEGNQPQHF.